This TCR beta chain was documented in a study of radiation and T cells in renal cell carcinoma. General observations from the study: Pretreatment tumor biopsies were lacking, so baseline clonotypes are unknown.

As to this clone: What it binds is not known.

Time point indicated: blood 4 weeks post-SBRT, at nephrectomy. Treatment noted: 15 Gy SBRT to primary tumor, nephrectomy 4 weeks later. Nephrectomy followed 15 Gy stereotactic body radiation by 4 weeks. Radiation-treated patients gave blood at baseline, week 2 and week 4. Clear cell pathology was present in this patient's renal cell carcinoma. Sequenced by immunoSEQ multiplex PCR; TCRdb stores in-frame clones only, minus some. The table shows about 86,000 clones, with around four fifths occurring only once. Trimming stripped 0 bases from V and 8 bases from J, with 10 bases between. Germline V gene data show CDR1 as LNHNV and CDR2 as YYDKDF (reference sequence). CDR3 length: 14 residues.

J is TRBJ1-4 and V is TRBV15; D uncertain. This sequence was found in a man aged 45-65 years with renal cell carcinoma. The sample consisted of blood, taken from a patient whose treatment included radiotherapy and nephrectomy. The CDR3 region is CATSREQNSEKLFF. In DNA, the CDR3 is TGTGCCACCAGCAGAGAACAGAATTCGGAAAAACTGTTTTTT.